The clone carrying this T cell receptor beta chain was seen ten or more times. These data come from a study of molecular identifiers for immune sequencing clone quantification. TCRdb ran MiXCR on the PCR reads and lists one entry per CDR3 protein. This table holds over 85,000 distinct CDR3 sequences, around a quarter found once. V was pared by 3 bases and J by 2 bases, with 11 bases between. The CDR3 has 15 residues. In germline, CDR1 is LNHDA, CDR2 SQIVND (reference sequence). This TCR was recovered from a human donor in good health. Some libraries in this study had Jurkat cell RNA spiked in. The chain carries TRBV19 and TRBJ1-5; D gene ambiguous. What was sequenced was naive CD8+ T cells from blood, with Jurkat cell RNA spiked in. Subset given: FACS-sorted CD8+CD4-CCR7+CD45RA+ naive T cells. CDR3 sequence: CASSIASRGNQPQHF. For the CDR3, the DNA is TGTGCCAGTAGTATCGCGTCAAGGGGCAATCAGCCCCAGCATTTT.